This T cell receptor (beta chain) was profiled in a study of shared clonotypes between healthy human individuals. Study-level findings and limits: Generation probability values for non-shared clonotypes were lower than those for clonotypes shared by all four donors. Owing to a small donor count, the genetic and exposure-history diversity represented was limited.

Here immunoSEQ multiplex PCR was the method, and the copy in TCRdb shows in-frame clones only, minus some. The sample gives about 680,000 clones, 72% of which show up once; 1.8% is in the top ten. Every one of the donors was a Caucasian adult that lived in Nashville, Tennessee. Division of CD4+ cells produced a CD45RA+ naive subset and a CD45RA-negative memory subset. V was pared by 1 base and J by 0 bases, with 10 bases between. The CDR3 extends over 16 amino acids. Germline V gives CDR1 MGHRA, CDR2 YSYEKL. Many counts were recorded for this clone. Its antigen is still unknown. This TCR was sampled from a woman in her twenties or thirties in good health. Sequencing input: memory CD4+ T cells sorted from blood. Stated subset: CD45RA-negative fraction. The chain couples TRBV4-1 to TRBJ2-1; no definite D call. CDR3 nucleotides: TGCGCCAGCAGCCAAGCTAATCTCGTCTCCTACAATGAGCAGTTCTTC. Amino acid sequence: CASSQANLVSYNEQFF.